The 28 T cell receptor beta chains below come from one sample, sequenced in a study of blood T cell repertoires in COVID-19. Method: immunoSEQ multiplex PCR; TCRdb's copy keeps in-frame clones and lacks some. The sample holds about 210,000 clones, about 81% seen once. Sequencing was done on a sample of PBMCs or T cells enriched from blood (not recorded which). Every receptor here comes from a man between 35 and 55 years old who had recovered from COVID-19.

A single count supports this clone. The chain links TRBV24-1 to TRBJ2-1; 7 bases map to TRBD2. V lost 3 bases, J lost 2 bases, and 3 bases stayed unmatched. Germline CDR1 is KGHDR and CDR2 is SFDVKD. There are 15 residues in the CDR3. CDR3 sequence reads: CATSDRLAAYNEQFF. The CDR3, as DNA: TGTGCCACCAGTGATCGGCTAGCGGCCTACAATGAGCAGTTCTTC.

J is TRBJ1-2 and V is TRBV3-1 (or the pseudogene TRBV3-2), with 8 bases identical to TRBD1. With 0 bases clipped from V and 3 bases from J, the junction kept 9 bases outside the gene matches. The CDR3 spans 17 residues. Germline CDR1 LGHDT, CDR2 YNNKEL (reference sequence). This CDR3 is CASSQDPTGVGDYGYTF. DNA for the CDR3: TGTGCCAGCAGCCAAGATCCGACAGGGGTTGGGGACTATGGCTACACCTTC.

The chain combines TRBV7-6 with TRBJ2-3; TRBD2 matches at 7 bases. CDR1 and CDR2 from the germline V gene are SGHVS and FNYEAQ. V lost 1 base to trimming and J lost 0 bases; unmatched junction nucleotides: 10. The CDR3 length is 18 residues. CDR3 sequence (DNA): TGTGCCAGCAGCTTAGGGGTCGGAGCGGGGCTTAGCACAGATACGCAGTATTTT. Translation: CASSLGVGAGLSTDTQYF.

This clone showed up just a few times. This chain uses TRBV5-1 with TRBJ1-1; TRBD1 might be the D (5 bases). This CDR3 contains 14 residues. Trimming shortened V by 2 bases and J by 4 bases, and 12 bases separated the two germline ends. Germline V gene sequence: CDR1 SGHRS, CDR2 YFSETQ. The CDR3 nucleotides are TGCGCCAGCAGCTTTCAGGGTCAGGGCACTGAAGCTTTCTTT. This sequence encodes CASSFQGQGTEAFF.

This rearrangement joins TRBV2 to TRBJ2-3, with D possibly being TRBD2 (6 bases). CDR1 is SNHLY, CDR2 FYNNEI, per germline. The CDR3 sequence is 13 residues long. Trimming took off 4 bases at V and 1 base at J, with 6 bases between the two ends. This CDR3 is CASSAGGTDTQYF. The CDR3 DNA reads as TGTGCCAGCAGTGCGGGGGGCACAGATACGCAGTATTTT.

The CDR3 coding sequence is TGTGCCAGCAGTTTCTTTGGGAGGGTGGAGGGCGGCTACACCTTC. Translated: CASSFFGRVEGGYTF. The chain recombines TRBV6-5 with TRBJ1-2; D is unclear. CDR3 length equals 15 residues. Trimming pared 4 bases from V and 8 bases from J, leaving 20 bases between. Germline assignment: CDR1 MNHEY and CDR2 SVGAGI.

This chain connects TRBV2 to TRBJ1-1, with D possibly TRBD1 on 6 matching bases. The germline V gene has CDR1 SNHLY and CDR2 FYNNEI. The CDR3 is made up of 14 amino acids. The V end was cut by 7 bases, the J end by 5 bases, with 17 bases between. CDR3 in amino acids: CASTAGGRRTEAFF. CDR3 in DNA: TGTGCCAGCACTGCGGGGGGGCGGAGAACTGAAGCTTTCTTT.

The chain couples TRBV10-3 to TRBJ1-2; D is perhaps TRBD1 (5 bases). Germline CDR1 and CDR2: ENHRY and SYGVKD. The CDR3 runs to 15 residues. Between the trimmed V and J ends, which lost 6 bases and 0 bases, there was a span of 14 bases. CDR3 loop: CAISPPGLANYGYTF. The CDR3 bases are TGTGCCATCAGCCCACCGGGACTAGCTAACTATGGCTACACCTTC.

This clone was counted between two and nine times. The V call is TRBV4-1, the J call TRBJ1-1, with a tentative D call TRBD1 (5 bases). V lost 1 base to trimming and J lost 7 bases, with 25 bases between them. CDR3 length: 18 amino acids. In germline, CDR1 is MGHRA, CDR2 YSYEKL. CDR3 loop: CASSQAATSIGARREAFF. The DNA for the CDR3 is TGCGCCAGCAGCCAAGCAGCGACTAGTATCGGGGCTAGGCGTGAAGCTTTCTTT.

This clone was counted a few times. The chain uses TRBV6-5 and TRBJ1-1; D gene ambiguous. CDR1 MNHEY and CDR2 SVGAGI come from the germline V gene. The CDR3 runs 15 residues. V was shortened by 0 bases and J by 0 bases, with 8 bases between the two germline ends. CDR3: CASSYSILVNTEAFF. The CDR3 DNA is TGTGCCAGCAGTTACTCAATCCTAGTGAACACTGAAGCTTTCTTT.

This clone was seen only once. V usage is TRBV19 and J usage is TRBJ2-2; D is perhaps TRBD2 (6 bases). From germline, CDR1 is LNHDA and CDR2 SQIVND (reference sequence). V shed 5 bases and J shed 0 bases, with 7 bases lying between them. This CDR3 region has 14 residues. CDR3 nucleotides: TGTGCCAGTAGTGTAGCGGCGAACACCGGGGAGCTGTTTTTT. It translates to CASSVAANTGELFF.

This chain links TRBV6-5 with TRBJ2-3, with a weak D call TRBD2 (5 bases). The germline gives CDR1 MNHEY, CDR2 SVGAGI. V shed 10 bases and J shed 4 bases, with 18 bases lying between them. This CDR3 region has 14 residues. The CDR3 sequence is CATLKRGLSDTQYF. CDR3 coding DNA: TGTGCCACCCTAAAACGCGGGTTATCAGATACGCAGTATTTT.

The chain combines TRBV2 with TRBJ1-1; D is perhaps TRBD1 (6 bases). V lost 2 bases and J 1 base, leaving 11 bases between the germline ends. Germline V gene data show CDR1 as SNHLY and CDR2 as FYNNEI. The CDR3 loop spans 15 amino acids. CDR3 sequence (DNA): TGTGCCAGCAGTGAAACAGGGCAGGGGAACACTGAAGCTTTCTTT. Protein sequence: CASSETGQGNTEAFF.

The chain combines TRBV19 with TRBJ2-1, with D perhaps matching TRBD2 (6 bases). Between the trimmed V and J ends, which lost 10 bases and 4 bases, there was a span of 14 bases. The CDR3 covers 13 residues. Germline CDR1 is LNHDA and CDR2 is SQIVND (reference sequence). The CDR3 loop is CATHSRGYNEQFF. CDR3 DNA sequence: TGTGCCACACACTCCCGGGGGTACAATGAGCAGTTCTTC.

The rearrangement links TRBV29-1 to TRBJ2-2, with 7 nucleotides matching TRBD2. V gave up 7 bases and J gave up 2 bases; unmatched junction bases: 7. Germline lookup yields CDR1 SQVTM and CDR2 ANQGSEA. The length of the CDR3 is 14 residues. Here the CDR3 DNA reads TGCAGCGCCCGGGCAGCGGGAAACACCGGGGAGCTGTTTTTT. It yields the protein CSARAAGNTGELFF.

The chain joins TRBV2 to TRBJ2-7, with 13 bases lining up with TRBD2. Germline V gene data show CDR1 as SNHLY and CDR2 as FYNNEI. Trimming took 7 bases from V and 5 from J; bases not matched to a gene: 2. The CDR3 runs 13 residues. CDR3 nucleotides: TGTGCCAGCAATGGACTAGCGGGGGACGAGCAGTACTTC. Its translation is CASNGLAGDEQYF.

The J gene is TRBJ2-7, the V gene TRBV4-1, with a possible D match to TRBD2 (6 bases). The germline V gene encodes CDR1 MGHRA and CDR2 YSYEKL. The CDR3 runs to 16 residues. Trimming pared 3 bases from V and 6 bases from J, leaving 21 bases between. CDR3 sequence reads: CASSHGGDRLRVEQYF. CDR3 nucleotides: TGCGCCAGCAGCCACGGCGGGGACCGACTCCGGGTCGAGCAGTACTTC.

The CDR3 coding sequence is TGTGCCAGCAGTTTAATAGGGACAGGTGAAGCTTTCTTT. This encodes CASSLIGTGEAFF. The V gene is TRBV12-3 or TRBV12-4, the J gene TRBJ1-1; 8 bases match TRBD1. J lost 7 bases, V lost 2 bases, and 3 bases had no gene match. This CDR3 spans 13 amino acids.

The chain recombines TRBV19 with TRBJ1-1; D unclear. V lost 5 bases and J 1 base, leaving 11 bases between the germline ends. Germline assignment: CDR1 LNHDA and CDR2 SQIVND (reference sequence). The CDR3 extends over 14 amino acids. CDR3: CASSYPTGNTEAFF. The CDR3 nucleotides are TGTGCCAGTAGTTATCCGACTGGGAACACTGAAGCTTTCTTT.

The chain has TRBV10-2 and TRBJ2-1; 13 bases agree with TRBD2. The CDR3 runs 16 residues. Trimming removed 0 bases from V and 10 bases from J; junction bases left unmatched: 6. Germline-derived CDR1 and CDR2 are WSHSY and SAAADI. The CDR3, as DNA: TGCGCCAGCAGTGAGTCCACTGGACTAGCGGGAGTCGAGCAGTTCTTC. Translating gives CASSESTGLAGVEQFF.

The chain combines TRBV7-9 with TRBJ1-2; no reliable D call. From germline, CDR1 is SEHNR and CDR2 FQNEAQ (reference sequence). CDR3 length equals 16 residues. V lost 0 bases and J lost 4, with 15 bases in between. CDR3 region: CASSLAIAGELYGYTF. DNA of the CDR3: TGTGCCAGCAGCTTAGCGATCGCGGGAGAGCTCTATGGCTACACCTTC.

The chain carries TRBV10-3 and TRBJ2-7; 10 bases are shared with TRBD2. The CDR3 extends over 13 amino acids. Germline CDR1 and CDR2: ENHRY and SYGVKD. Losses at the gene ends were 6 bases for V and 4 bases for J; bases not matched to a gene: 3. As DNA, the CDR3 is TGTGCCATCAGGGGGACTAGCGCGTACGAGCAGTACTTC. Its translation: CAIRGTSAYEQYF.

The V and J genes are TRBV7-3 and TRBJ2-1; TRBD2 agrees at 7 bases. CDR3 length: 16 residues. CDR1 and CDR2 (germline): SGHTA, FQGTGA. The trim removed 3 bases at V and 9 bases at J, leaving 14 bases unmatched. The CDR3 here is CASSFNPKRGRAEQFF. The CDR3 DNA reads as TGTGCCAGCAGCTTCAACCCCAAGCGGGGTCGAGCTGAGCAGTTCTTC.

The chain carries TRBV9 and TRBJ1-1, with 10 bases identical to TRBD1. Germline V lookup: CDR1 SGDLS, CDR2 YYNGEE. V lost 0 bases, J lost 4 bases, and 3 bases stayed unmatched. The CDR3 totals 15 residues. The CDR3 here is CASSVEGQGTTEAFF. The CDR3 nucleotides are TGTGCCAGCAGCGTAGAGGGACAGGGGACCACTGAAGCTTTCTTT. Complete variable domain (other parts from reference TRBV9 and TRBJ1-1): DSGVTQTPKHLITATGQRVTLRCSPRSGDLSVYWYQQSLDQGLQFLIQYYNGEERAKGNILERFSAQQFPDLHSELNLSSLELGDSALYFCASSVEGQGTTEAFFGQGTRLTVV.

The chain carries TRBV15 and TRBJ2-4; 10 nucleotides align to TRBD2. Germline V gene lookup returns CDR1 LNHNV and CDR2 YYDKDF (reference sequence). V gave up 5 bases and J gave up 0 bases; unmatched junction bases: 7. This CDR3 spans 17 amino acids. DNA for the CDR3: TGTGCCACCAGCTCCCAAACTAGCGGGGTAGCCAAAAACATTCAGTACTTC. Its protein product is CATSSQTSGVAKNIQYF.

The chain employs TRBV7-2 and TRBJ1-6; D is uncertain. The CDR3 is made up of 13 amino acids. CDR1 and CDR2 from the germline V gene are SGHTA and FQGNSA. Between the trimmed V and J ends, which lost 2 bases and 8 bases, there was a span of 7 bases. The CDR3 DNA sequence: TGTGCCAGCAGCTTATACGGGGATTCACCCCTCCACTTT. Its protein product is CASSLYGDSPLHF.

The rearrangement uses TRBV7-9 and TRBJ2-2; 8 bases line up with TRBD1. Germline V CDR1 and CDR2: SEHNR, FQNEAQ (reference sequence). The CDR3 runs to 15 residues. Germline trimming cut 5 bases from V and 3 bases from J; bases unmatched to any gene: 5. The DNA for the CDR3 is TGTGCCAGCAGCCGGACAGGGCGGGACACCGGGGAGCTGTTTTTT. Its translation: CASSRTGRDTGELFF.

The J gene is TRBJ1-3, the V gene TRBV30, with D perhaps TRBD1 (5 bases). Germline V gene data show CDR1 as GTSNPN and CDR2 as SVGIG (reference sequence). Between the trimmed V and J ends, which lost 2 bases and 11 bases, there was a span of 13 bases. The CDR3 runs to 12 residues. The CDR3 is CAWSWGPDAIYF. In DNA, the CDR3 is TGTGCCTGGAGTTGGGGCCCCGACGCCATATATTTT.